The present T cell receptor (beta chain) was sequenced within a study of identical twins (dated by TCRdb to about 2016). Regarding the research as a whole: TCR alpha and beta repertoires from monozygotic twins, unrelated adults of various ages and cord blood were deep-sequenced to test whether fetal clonotypes persist. To rule out contamination, replicate twin experiments were performed at different times with different library preparation protocols.

Library construction relied on 5' RACE. Sequencing was performed on an Illumina HiSeq 2000. A universal primer binding site was added through template switching, and the final cDNA carried a unique molecular identifier so that TCR cDNA molecules could be counted accurately. First-strand cDNA for TCR alpha and beta chains was synthesized from specific primers in the conserved constant-segment region. To control for contamination, each cDNA library was double barcoded with a SMART-Mk sample barcode plus Illumina barcodes. TruSeq adapter sequences along with Illumina sample barcodes were introduced in two successive PCR steps. TCR alpha and beta cDNA libraries were sequenced on the Illumina HiSeq platform with custom primers. As for the authors' bioinformatics: MiGEC processed the raw reads to extract unique molecular identifiers, while MiXCR was used to determine the CDR3 positions. Recombination models were inferred per individual with the repgenHMM and IGoR tools using an EM algorithm. The analysis of shared clonotypes was done with the tcR package in R, with sharing normalized by the product of cloneset sizes. To study raw recombination without the effects of thymic and clonal selection, out-of-frame nonproductive sequences were analyzed. The public sequencing data were trimmed at Q25 with fastp and processed into clonotypes with MiXCR by TCRdb, which kept only in-frame beta chains. Every distinct CDR3 protein forms one entry, paired with its most common genes and DNA. The V and J calls were not made by the authors but by TCRdb's processing. The sample yields more than 400,000 distinct CDR3 sequences; around 15% were counted once. The ten top clones hold roughly 0.42% of the sample.

Trimming accounts for 4 bases at V and 4 bases at J, while the number of junction bases matched to no gene is 5. CDR3 length: 14 amino acids, cysteine to phenylalanine. The entry retains the CDR3 DNA only, 42 bases that are in frame from base 1. Looking up the germline V gene yields CDR1 SGHRS and CDR2 YFSETQ. Every donor was a healthy Caucasian. The twin cohort consisted of three pairs of female monozygotic twins, all aged 18 to 29 years. Positive isolation kits from Invitrogen were used to isolate the CD4+ and CD8+ T cell populations. General conclusions and limits of the study: Because the same donors could not be followed over many years, the conclusions relied on cross-sectional statistical analysis. A weaker excess of twin sharing was found in beta out-of-frame sequences because the signal-to-noise ratio was lowered by fewer shared sequences. Compared with coincidental sharing between unrelated individuals, an excess of low generation-probability sequences was observed among out-of-frame TCR alpha sequences shared between twins. Fewer insertions were carried by abundant cord blood beta clonotypes, a similar but weaker trend appeared in young adult naive repertoires, and no such trend appeared in memory repertoires. Out-of-frame TCR alpha sharing in monozygotic twins was systematically underestimated by recombination models, whereas sharing between unrelated individuals was in agreement with the recombination models. Zero-insertion analyses could be partly confounded by invariant T cells such as MAIT and iNKT, though diverse VJ usage argued against such confounding for most clonotypes.

In this sample, this clonotype turned up a few times. Its binding antigen is unknown. Base qualities are not at hand, and no much larger clone is one base apart. These sequences were also reported in another study, on yellow fever vaccine responses in identical twins. The second study's paper adds: According to the authors, the vaccine-induced T cell response in identical twins seemed to be partly convergent and partly specific to each individual. In identical twins, the study followed T cell clones that responded to the vaccine with precision.

Source material: CD4+ T cells sorted from blood. This receptor was taken from a young woman in good health. The sequence joins TRBV5-1 to TRBJ1-2; 9 middle bases align to TRBD1. The CDR3 amino acid sequence is: CASSRTGDSYGYTF. At the DNA level, the sequence is TGCGCCAGCAGCCGGACAGGGGATTCCTATGGCTACACCTTC.